These 7 T cell receptor beta chains came from one sample sequenced in a study of OX40 agonist ivuxolimab in advanced cancers. Sequencing used immunoSEQ multiplex PCR; TCRdb keeps in-frame clones, though not all of them. Of 77,000 or so clones listed, over 85% were seen once; the top ten hold about 0.32%. The specimen comprised CD4+ or CD8+ T cells sorted from blood, sampled in a trial of the OX40 agonist ivuxolimab. Every receptor here comes from an adult with an advanced solid tumor such as melanoma, head and neck, liver or kidney cancer.

V and J are TRBV7-2 and TRBJ2-7, with 12 bases fitting TRBD2. Per the germline V gene, CDR1 is SGHTA and CDR2 is FQGNSA. Trimming removed 1 base from V and 0 bases from J; junction bases left unmatched: 4. The CDR3 runs 17 residues. CDR3 in DNA: TGTGCCAGCAGCTTAGAACTAGCGGGGGGTTCCTCCTACGAGCAGTACTTC. This gives the protein CASSLELAGGSSYEQYF.

The chain joins TRBV7-8 to TRBJ2-1, with 8 bases aligning to TRBD2. This CDR3 has 15 amino acids. Germline lookup yields CDR1 SGHVS and CDR2 FQNEAQ. V was pared by 6 bases and J by 6 bases, with 10 bases of the junction left unmatched. CDR3 nucleotides: TGTGCCAGCAGGCCTATACTAGCGGCGGTCAATGAGCAGTTCTTC. This codes for CASRPILAAVNEQFF.

This clone was observed once. The chain is built from TRBV19 and TRBJ2-4, with 9 bases lining up with TRBD1. Germline-derived CDR1 and CDR2 are LNHDA and SQIVND (reference sequence). The CDR3 consists of 16 residues. Trimming took 4 bases from V and 6 from J; bases not matched to a gene: 10. CDR3 region: CASSTSTGGSLNIQYF. In DNA, the CDR3 is TGTGCCAGTAGTACATCGACAGGGGGATCGCTAAACATTCAGTACTTC. The variable domain in full, completed from reference TRBV19 and TRBJ2-4, reads DGGITQSPKYLFRKEGQNVTLSCEQNLNHDAMYWYRQDPGQGLRLIYYSQIVNDFQKGDIAEGYSVSREKKESFPLTVTSAQKNPTAFYLCASSTSTGGSLNIQYFGAGTRLSVL.

J is TRBJ2-2 and V is TRBV19; D is perhaps TRBD1 (6 bases). Germline V gene sequence: CDR1 LNHDA, CDR2 SQIVND (reference sequence). The CDR3 is made up of 16 amino acids. The V and J ends lost 2 bases and 0 bases respectively, with 10 bases between them. In DNA, the CDR3 is TGTGCCAGTAGTATATATGGACAGTCGAACACCGGGGAGCTGTTTTTT. Protein sequence: CASSIYGQSNTGELFF.

The V gene is TRBV21-1, the J gene TRBJ2-7; TRBD1, as called in the table, went unchecked against the DNA. TRBV21-1 is tagged as a pseudogene. This CDR3 spans 14 amino acids. CDR3 sequence reads: CASSHRQTGVEQYF. The CDR3, as DNA: TGTGCCAGCAGCCACCGTCAGACAGGGGTCGAGCAGTACTTC.

V is TRBV7-8 and J is TRBJ2-5; D remains ambiguous. Germline assignment: CDR1 SGHVS and CDR2 FQNEAQ. This CDR3 comprises 15 residues. V was shortened by 1 base and J by 7 bases, with 16 bases between the two germline ends. In DNA form, the CDR3 reads TGTGCCAGCAGCTTAGAAGCCCGCTCGGATGGGACCCAGTACTTC. Protein product: CASSLEARSDGTQYF.

In this sample, this clone turned up once. The V gene is TRBV19, the J gene TRBJ1-1, with TRBD1 matching 9 bases. The CDR3 has 14 residues. J was trimmed by 11 bases and V by 3 bases; bases with no gene match: 10. Germline V gene sequence: CDR1 LNHDA, CDR2 SQIVND (reference sequence). The CDR3, as DNA: TGTGCCAGTAGTATCCTCGGGACAGGGTTAGATGCTTTCTTT. This codes for CASSILGTGLDAFF. Based on the CDR3 plus reference TRBV19 and TRBJ1-1, the full variable domain is DGGITQSPKYLFRKEGQNVTLSCEQNLNHDAMYWYRQDPGQGLRLIYYSQIVNDFQKGDIAEGYSVSREKKESFPLTVTSAQKNPTAFYLCASSILGTGLDAFFGQGTRLTVV.